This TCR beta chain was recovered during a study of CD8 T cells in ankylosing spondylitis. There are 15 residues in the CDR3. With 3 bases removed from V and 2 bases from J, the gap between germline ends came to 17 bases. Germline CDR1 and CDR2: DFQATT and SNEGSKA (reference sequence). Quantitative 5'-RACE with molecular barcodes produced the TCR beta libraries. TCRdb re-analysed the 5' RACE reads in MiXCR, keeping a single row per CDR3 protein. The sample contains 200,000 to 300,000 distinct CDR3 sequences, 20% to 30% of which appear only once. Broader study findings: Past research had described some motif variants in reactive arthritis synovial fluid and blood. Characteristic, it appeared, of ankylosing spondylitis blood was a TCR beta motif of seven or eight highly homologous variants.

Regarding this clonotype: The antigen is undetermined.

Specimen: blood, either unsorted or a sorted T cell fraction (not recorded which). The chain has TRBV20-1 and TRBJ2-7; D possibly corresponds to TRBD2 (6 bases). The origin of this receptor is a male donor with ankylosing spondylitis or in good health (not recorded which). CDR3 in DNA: TGCAGTGCTAGTGATGCGGGTGGCGGGGCCTACGAGCAGTACTTC. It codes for CSASDAGGGAYEQYF.